A single sample is the source of the 29 T cell receptor beta chains below, sequenced in a study of T cell repertoires in cytomegalovirus infection. TCRdb reprocessed the reads via MiXCR and lists one record per CDR3 protein. The data show about 130,000 distinct CDR3 sequences, under 30% seen once. Their recognized antigens are unknown. Sequencing was done on a sample of PBMCs, sequenced either directly or after in vitro stimulation (not recorded which). The receptor set was obtained from a human donor in good health (CMV status not recorded). Some clones in this sample may be carry-over from other donors' samples.

The V gene is TRBV3-1, the J gene TRBJ2-2; 7 positions agree with TRBD1. Germline CDR1 LGHDT, CDR2 YNNKEL (reference sequence). This CDR3 comprises 14 residues. The J segment lost 4 bases and the V segment lost 4 bases, leaving 3 bases of the junction unmatched. The CDR3 loop is CASSPNRGTGELFF. For the CDR3, the DNA is TGTGCCAGCAGCCCAAACAGGGGCACCGGGGAGCTGTTTTTT.

The chain carries TRBV7-2 and TRBJ2-1; a weak D match, TRBD1 (5 bases). The germline V gene has CDR1 SGHTA and CDR2 FQGNSA. The V and J ends lost 6 bases and 9 bases respectively, with 12 bases between them. The CDR3 totals 12 residues. Here the CDR3 reads CASSQGMGEQFF. CDR3 nucleotides: TGTGCCAGCAGTCAGGGCATGGGTGAGCAGTTCTTC.

This chain connects TRBV6-5 to TRBJ1-1, with unresolved D. The CDR3 extends over 13 amino acids. Germline V gives CDR1 MNHEY, CDR2 SVGAGI. The V gene lost 2 bases and the J gene lost 3 bases, with 7 bases spanning the gap. In nucleotides, the CDR3 is TGTGCCAGCAGTTACATTGGAGACACTGAAGCTTTCTTT. It encodes CASSYIGDTEAFF.

This clonotype was observed many times. The V and J genes are TRBV7-2 and TRBJ1-2; D remains ambiguous. Trimming stripped 3 bases from V and 4 bases from J, with 9 bases between. The CDR3 consists of 13 residues. Germline V lookup: CDR1 SGHTA, CDR2 FQGNSA. The CDR3 reads CASSLRVPYGYTF. The CDR3 nucleotides read TGTGCCAGCAGCTTGCGAGTCCCCTATGGCTACACCTTC.

This clonotype was found once. The chain carries TRBV20-1 and TRBJ2-3, with TRBD2 matching 7 bases. Per the germline V gene, CDR1 is DFQATT and CDR2 is SNEGSKA (reference sequence). There are 12 residues in the CDR3. V lost 3 bases, J lost 5 bases, and 2 bases stayed unmatched. This CDR3 reads CSASTSVDTQYF. Written as DNA, the CDR3 is TGCAGTGCTAGTACTAGCGTAGATACGCAGTATTTT.

The genes are TRBV7-2 and TRBJ2-7; possible D gene TRBD1, 5 bases. V was pared by 5 bases and J by 0 bases, with 11 bases between. The CDR3 is 14 residues long. Germline loops: CDR1 SGHTA, CDR2 FQGNSA. As DNA, the CDR3 is TGTGCCAGCAGCGCCGGACAAGGCTCCTACGAGCAGTACTTC. Residues: CASSAGQGSYEQYF.

This clonotype was seen repeatedly, ten times or more. A junction boundary mismatches the germline segment, possibly from a read error. This chain joins TRBV7-6 and TRBJ2-1; 8 nucleotides align to TRBD2. The CDR3 is 15 amino acids. From germline, CDR1 is SGHVS and CDR2 FNYEAQ. The CDR3 sequence: CASTQYGRADNEQFF. The CDR3 DNA is TGTGCGAGCACCCAATACGGGAGGGCCGACAATGAGCAGTTCTTC.

This clonotype was recorded a few times. The chain employs TRBV7-9 and TRBJ1-4, with 7 bases lining up with TRBD1. Per germline, CDR1 SEHNR and CDR2 FQNEAQ (reference sequence). This CDR3 region has 19 residues. V shed 5 bases and J 0 bases; nucleotides not matched to a gene: 15. The CDR3 DNA reads TGTGCCAGCAGCATTAGTGGGGACAGCCAACTTGCAACTAATGAAAAACTGTTTTTT. This sequence encodes CASSISGDSQLATNEKLFF.

At least ten counts were recorded for this clonotype. The gene calls are TRBV28 and TRBJ1-5; perhaps TRBD1 as D (6 bases). Trimming took 5 bases from V and 2 from J, leaving 16 bases between them. This CDR3 contains 16 residues. From germline, CDR1 is MDHEN and CDR2 SYDVKM. CDR3 in amino acids: CASSPATGAGNQPQHF. CDR3 coding DNA: TGTGCCAGCAGTCCCGCCACGGGGGCCGGCAATCAGCCCCAGCATTTT.

CDR3 loop: CASSATYVRESPGEQFF. The CDR3 DNA reads TGTGCCAGCAGCGCGACGTACGTTCGGGAGAGCCCTGGTGAGCAGTTCTTC. This rearrangement joins TRBV3-1 to TRBJ2-1; tentatively, D is TRBD2 (6 bases). V dropped 5 bases and J dropped 9 bases, with 26 bases sitting between them. This CDR3 is built from 17 residues. Germline CDR1 LGHDT, CDR2 YNNKEL (reference sequence).

As regards this clonotype: At one end the junction does not follow the germline gene, possibly because of a read error. The chain joins TRBV9 to TRBJ1-1; 10 positions agree with TRBD1. The germline V gene encodes CDR1 SGDLS and CDR2 YYNGEE. The CDR3 contains 12 residues. CDR3 amino acids: CASPGQGKERGF. CDR3 nucleotides: TGTGCCAGCCCGGGACAGGGGAAGGAAAGGGGCTTT.

This clonotype was detected only a few times. The chain uses TRBV14 and TRBJ2-1; D call uncertain. Trimming removed 1 base at V and 8 bases at J, with 12 bases between. Germline CDR1 SGHDN, CDR2 FVKESK. The length of the CDR3 is 14 residues. CDR3 DNA sequence: TGTGCCAGCAGCCAAGGGTGGGGTGAGGATGAGCAGTTCTTC. This encodes CASSQGWGEDEQFF.

The J gene is TRBJ1-6, the V gene TRBV19; D not certain. The CDR3 is 15 residues long. Trimming took 7 bases from V and 9 from J, leaving 19 bases between them. Germline CDR1 is LNHDA and CDR2 is SQIVND (reference sequence). CDR3 amino acids: CASTERRGFTSPLHF. Here the CDR3 DNA reads TGTGCCAGTACCGAGAGACGGGGATTTACTTCACCCCTCCACTTT.

The V gene is TRBV15, the J gene TRBJ2-5; 10 nucleotides line up with TRBD1. Germline-derived CDR1 and CDR2 are LNHNV and YYDKDF (reference sequence). J lost 5 bases, V lost 1 base, and 4 bases had no gene match. This CDR3 has 15 amino acids. The CDR3 spells CATSRGMDRGETQYF. In nucleotides, the CDR3 is TGTGCCACCAGCAGAGGGATGGACAGGGGGGAGACCCAGTACTTC.

This rearrangement joins TRBV4-3 to TRBJ2-5, with D hard to call. The germline CDR1 and CDR2 sequences are LGHNA and YSLEER. The CDR3 runs 15 residues. The V gene lost 4 bases and the J gene lost 4 bases, with 16 bases spanning the gap. The CDR3 nucleotides are TGCGCCAGCAGCCCGCTTTCTGGATGGAGAGAGACCCAGTACTTC. This translates into CASSPLSGWRETQYF.

This clonotype turned up a few times. The V gene is TRBV2, the J gene TRBJ2-3, with D hard to call. Trimming removed 8 bases at V and 12 bases at J, with 18 bases between. There are 12 residues in the CDR3. Germline CDR1 and CDR2: SNHLY and FYNNEI. The DNA for the CDR3 is TGTGCCAGCGTACTCGCGACCGCCGCTCAGTATTTT. Amino acid sequence: CASVLATAAQYF.

There are many counts of this clonotype. The rearrangement uses TRBV7-2 and TRBJ1-1, with 7 positions matching TRBD1. Trimming cost V 5 bases and J 3 bases; bases outside gene matches: 6. Germline V gene data show CDR1 as SGHTA and CDR2 as FQGNSA. The CDR3 has 14 residues. In DNA, the CDR3 is TGTGCCAGCAGCCTACTGACAGGGTACACTGAAGCTTTCTTT. Protein: CASSLLTGYTEAFF.

V gene TRBV7-9 combines with J gene TRBJ2-4, with D possibly TRBD2 on 7 matching bases. This CDR3 is 17 amino acids long. Per the germline V gene, CDR1 is SEHNR and CDR2 is FQNEAQ (reference sequence). V gave up 1 base and J gave up 3 bases, with 16 bases separating them. The CDR3 protein is CASSLVFGGHGKNIQYF. The DNA of the CDR3 is TGTGCCAGCAGCTTAGTCTTCGGGGGGCATGGCAAAAACATTCAGTACTTC.

This clonotype was seen more than once but under ten times. This chain uses TRBV12-5 with TRBJ2-1, with 15 bases identical to TRBD2. CDR1 LGHNT and CDR2 FRNRAP come from the germline V gene. This CDR3 spans 19 amino acids. Trimming removed 4 bases from V and 0 bases from J; junction bases left unmatched: 7. CDR3 nucleotides: TGTGCTAGTGGTTCCTGGGGACTAGCGGGAGGAAGCTCCTACAATGAGCAGTTCTTC. Protein: CASGSWGLAGGSSYNEQFF.

The chain uses TRBV12-3 or TRBV12-4 and TRBJ1-3; a possible D gene is TRBD1 (5 bases). This CDR3 spans 15 amino acids. The V and J ends lost 7 bases and 4 bases respectively, with 17 bases between them. The CDR3 here is CASNSRWGTGNTIYF. The CDR3 region has the DNA TGTGCCAGCAATTCCCGTTGGGGGACCGGAAACACCATATATTTT.

This clonotype came up a few times. This chain uses TRBV7-2 with TRBJ2-1, with 12 bases that match TRBD2. V shed 5 bases and J 8 bases; nucleotides not matched to a gene: 10. The germline V gene has CDR1 SGHTA and CDR2 FQGNSA. The CDR3 spans 16 residues. The CDR3: CASSPQLAGGSHEQFF. DNA of the CDR3: TGTGCCAGCAGCCCGCAACTAGCGGGAGGATCGCATGAGCAGTTCTTC.

The chain employs TRBV11-3 and TRBJ2-1; possible D gene TRBD2, 6 bases. The germline CDR1 and CDR2 sequences are SGHNT and YENEEA. The V end lost 3 bases, the J end lost 12 bases, and 12 bases lay between the germline ends. This CDR3 contains 12 residues. The CDR3 reads CASSLGPGVQFF. The DNA for the CDR3 is TGTGCCAGCAGCTTGGGCCCGGGAGTGCAGTTCTTC.

The CDR3 nucleotides are TGCAGTGCGCCGGGACAGGGGAACACAGATACGCAGTATTTT. Its translation: CSAPGQGNTDTQYF. The chain couples TRBV20-1 to TRBJ2-3; 10 nucleotides agree with TRBD1. Germline trimming cut 6 bases from V and 2 bases from J; bases unmatched to any gene: 5. Germline-derived CDR1 and CDR2 are DFQATT and SNEGSKA (reference sequence). The CDR3 is 14 amino acids.

The rearrangement links TRBV6-6 to TRBJ2-1, with 11 positions matching TRBD1. V shed 5 bases, J shed 5 bases, and the junction held 11 bases outside the gene matches. Germline CDR1 and CDR2: MNHNY and SVGAGI (reference sequence). The CDR3 sequence is 17 residues long. The CDR3 here is CASSPGTGGGTHNEQFF. The CDR3 DNA reads TGTGCCAGCAGTCCGGGGACAGGGGGAGGCACACACAATGAGCAGTTCTTC.

The V call is TRBV5-1, the J call TRBJ2-5; D is unresolved. V shed 0 bases and J shed 1 base, with 10 bases lying between them. Germline CDR1 is SGHRS and CDR2 is YFSETQ. This CDR3 region has 15 residues. The CDR3 nucleotides are TGCGCCAGCAGCTTGGGTGGTGGTTCCCAAGAGACCCAGTACTTC. Amino acids: CASSLGGGSQETQYF. The full variable domain, rest sourced from reference TRBV5-1 and TRBJ2-5, is KAGVTQTPRYLIKTRGQQVTLSCSPISGHRSVSWYQQTPGQGLQFLFEYFSETQRNKGNFPGRFSGRQFSNSRSEMNVSTLELGDSALYLCASSLGGGSQETQYFGPGTRLLVL.

This clonotype was found once. Being one base from a much bigger clone, this may be a read error. The gene calls are TRBV7-2 and TRBJ2-1; D might be TRBD2 (5 bases). The CDR3 totals 13 residues. Germline V gene data show CDR1 as SGHTA and CDR2 as FQGNSA. The CDR3 DNA sequence: TGTGCCAGCAGCAGGACTTCTTACAATGGGCAGTTCTTC. It codes for CASSRTSYNGQFF.

V usage is TRBV19 and J usage is TRBJ2-3; D unclear. V shed 2 bases and J shed 1 base, with 13 bases lying between them. Germline V lookup: CDR1 LNHDA, CDR2 SQIVND (reference sequence). This CDR3 comprises 16 residues. CDR3 loop: CASSIRSPLGTDTQYF. The CDR3 coding sequence is TGTGCCAGTAGTATACGCTCCCCTCTCGGCACAGATACGCAGTATTTT. The entire variable domain, with the rest obtained from reference TRBV19 and TRBJ2-3, is as follows: DGGITQSPKYLFRKEGQNVTLSCEQNLNHDAMYWYRQDPGQGLRLIYYSQIVNDFQKGDIAEGYSVSREKKESFPLTVTSAQKNPTAFYLCASSIRSPLGTDTQYFGPGTRLTVL.

This clonotype was seen a few times. The chain uses TRBV4-1 and TRBJ2-2; TRBD2 matches at 11 bases. V shed 4 bases and J 1 base; nucleotides not matched to a gene: 5. The CDR3 extends over 17 amino acids. In germline, CDR1 is MGHRA, CDR2 YSYEKL. The CDR3 DNA reads TGCGCCAGCAGCCTTCTGACTAGCGGGAAGAACACCGGGGAGCTGTTTTTT. Its translation: CASSLLTSGKNTGELFF.

This clonotype has only a few counts. J is TRBJ1-1 and V is TRBV4-3, with D unresolved. This CDR3 is built from 15 residues. Germline values: CDR1 LGHNA, CDR2 YSLEER. V lost 0 bases, J lost 1 base, and 9 bases lay in between. This CDR3 is CASSQDGGPNTEAFF. CDR3 nucleotides: TGCGCCAGCAGCCAAGATGGAGGGCCGAACACTGAAGCTTTCTTT.